This T cell receptor beta chain emerged from a study of blood T cell repertoires in COVID-19. Study details: PBMCs, B-cell-depleted T cells, or T cells provided the cDNA or gDNA that made up the material.

Authors' analysis steps: From reference gene primer amplification, estimates of nucleated cell counts were derived. Sequencing used immunoSEQ multiplex PCR; TCRdb keeps in-frame clones, though not all of them. The V and J calls and clone size come from that table; D and trimming were worked out from the DNA. The table has 200,000 to 250,000 clones, 80% to 90% seen once. Germline assignment: CDR1 SGDLS and CDR2 YYNGEE. This CDR3 is built from 15 residues. V lost 2 bases and J 7 bases, leaving 16 bases between the germline ends. Researchers sorted participants into cohorts using their self-reported clinical history. Within 2 weeks before study entry, exposed participants met a COVID-19 case.

Sample: PBMCs or T cells enriched from blood (not recorded which). This TCR was sampled from a man aged 50 or older who had been exposed to COVID-19. The chain combines TRBV9 with TRBJ1-5, with a weak D call TRBD1 (5 bases). CDR3 in amino acids: CASSVDGGVGQPQHF. In nucleotides, the CDR3 is TGTGCCAGCAGCGTCGACGGGGGGGTCGGGCAGCCCCAGCATTTT.